The 16 T cell receptor beta chains below were found in one sample sequenced in a study of shared clonotypes between healthy human individuals. The table came from immunoSEQ multiplex PCR; TCRdb's copy has only in-frame clones and leaves some out. The sample records roughly 300,000 clones, around nine tenths being singletons. Sample: memory CD8+ T cells sorted from blood. Subset specified: CD45RO+ cells pooled with CCR7-negative TemRA cells. The receptors were sampled from a man aged 18 to 30 in good health.

The rearrangement joins TRBV4-3 to TRBJ2-7; D is undetermined. V lost 1 base and J 6 bases, leaving 10 bases between the germline ends. Germline V gives CDR1 LGHNA, CDR2 YSLEER. The CDR3 runs to 13 residues. Here the CDR3 reads CASSQGVPSEQYF. Written as DNA, the CDR3 is TGCGCCAGCAGCCAAGGGGTTCCTTCCGAGCAGTACTTC.

The gene calls are TRBV6-5 and TRBJ2-7; TRBD1 aligns across 8 bases. The CDR3 runs to 13 residues. Unmatched junction bases numbered 3, after V lost 5 bases and J lost 3 bases. Germline CDR1 and CDR2: MNHEY and SVGAGI. The CDR3: CASSKGQGYEQYF. The CDR3 nucleotides are TGTGCCAGCAGTAAAGGACAGGGCTACGAGCAGTACTTC.

For the CDR3, the DNA is TGTGCCAGCAGCCAAGATGGCGGGGGGAGCTCCTACGAGCAGTACTTC. Protein: CASSQDGGGSSYEQYF. The genes are TRBV4-2 and TRBJ2-7; TRBD2 matches at 8 bases. The trim removed 0 bases at V and 0 bases at J, leaving 4 bases unmatched. The CDR3 extends over 16 amino acids. CDR1 LGHNA and CDR2 YNFKEQ come from the germline V gene.

This chain links TRBV28 with TRBJ2-7; D perhaps matches TRBD1 (5 bases). The CDR3 sequence is 13 residues long. Germline V gives CDR1 MDHEN, CDR2 SYDVKM. V was clipped by 0 bases and J by 6 bases, with 9 bases between them. This CDR3 reads CASSLCPGCEQYF. In nucleotides, the CDR3 is TGTGCCAGCAGTTTATGTCCAGGGTGCGAGCAGTACTTC.

This sequence joins TRBV7-6 and TRBJ2-7; possibly TRBD2 for D (5 bases). Between the trimmed V and J ends, which lost 3 bases and 7 bases, there was a span of 25 bases. Germline V CDR1 and CDR2: SGHVS, FNYEAQ. The CDR3 has 17 residues. The CDR3 nucleotides read TGTGCCAGCAGCTTGAGTCCGAGACTACTTACCCTTGGGGAGCAGTACTTC. It encodes CASSLSPRLLTLGEQYF.

The chain links TRBV4-1 to TRBJ1-2, with D possibly matching TRBD1 (6 bases). Germline V gives CDR1 MGHRA, CDR2 YSYEKL. V lost 4 bases and J 0 bases, leaving 18 bases between the germline ends. This CDR3 is built from 17 residues. CDR3 bases: TGCGCCAGCAGCCCAACAGGGAGGTTGGGAGCTAACTATGGCTACACCTTC. It encodes CASSPTGRLGANYGYTF.

The rearrangement uses TRBV2 and TRBJ2-5; D is possibly TRBD1 (5 bases). CDR3 length: 13 residues. V was clipped by 7 bases and J by 2 bases, with 11 bases between them. Germline V lookup: CDR1 SNHLY, CDR2 FYNNEI. DNA of the CDR3: TGTGCCAGCATGACAGATATACAAGAGACCCAGTACTTC. Residues: CASMTDIQETQYF. The complete variable domain, with remaining parts taken from reference TRBV2 and TRBJ2-5, reads EPEVTQTPSHQVTQMGQEVILRCVPISNHLYFYWYRQILGQKVEFLVSFYNNEISEKSEIFDDQFSVERPDGSNFTLKIRSTKLEDSAMYFCASMTDIQETQYFGPGTRLLVL.

This clone has more than one count but fewer than ten. This sequence joins TRBV2 and TRBJ1-2; D uncertain. This CDR3 comprises 15 residues. Germline lookup yields CDR1 SNHLY and CDR2 FYNNEI. V gave up 2 bases and J gave up 1 base, with 11 bases separating them. CDR3 residues: CASSETQLFNYGYTF. CDR3 DNA sequence: TGTGCCAGCAGTGAAACACAGCTCTTTAACTATGGCTACACCTTC.

The V and J genes are TRBV4-1 and TRBJ2-1; D is perhaps TRBD2 (6 bases). V was cut by 4 bases and J by 7 bases, with 17 bases left in between. Germline lookup yields CDR1 MGHRA and CDR2 YSYEKL. The CDR3 loop spans 15 amino acids. The CDR3 DNA reads TGCGCCAGCAGCCGAATCGGGGGATGGGGGAATGAGCAGTTCTTC. Protein product: CASSRIGGWGNEQFF.

This clone came up a few times. This chain joins TRBV27 and TRBJ1-6; TRBD1 is a possible D gene (5 bases). V lost 2 bases to trimming and J lost 10 bases, with 12 bases between them. There are 14 residues in the CDR3. In germline, CDR1 is MNHEY, CDR2 SMNVEV (reference sequence). Here the CDR3 DNA reads TGTGCCAGCAGTTTACAGGGAGGGGACTCACCCCTCCACTTT. Translated, it gives CASSLQGGDSPLHF.

CDR3 DNA sequence: TGTGCCAGCAGCTTAGCCGTGGCAGGGATTTATGGCTACACCTTC. Translation: CASSLAVAGIYGYTF. This chain connects TRBV7-9 to TRBJ1-2, with D possibly being TRBD1 (5 bases). Trimming removed 0 bases at V and 5 bases at J, with 13 bases between. This CDR3 region has 15 residues. Germline V lookup: CDR1 SEHNR, CDR2 FQNEAQ (reference sequence).

The gene calls are TRBV28 and TRBJ2-7, with D perhaps TRBD1 or TRBD2 (5 bases each). The CDR3 covers 14 residues. V was trimmed by 9 bases and J by 2 bases, leaving 17 bases between them. CDR1 MDHEN and CDR2 SYDVKM come from the germline V gene. CDR3 DNA sequence: TGTGCCAGTTACGGGACGGCGGCTCCCTACGAGCAGTACTTC. Its protein is CASYGTAAPYEQYF.

This clone came up once. The V and J genes are TRBV7-2 and TRBJ2-7; 7 positions agree with TRBD2. Germline lookup yields CDR1 SGHTA and CDR2 FQGNSA. V was pared by 5 bases and J by 2 bases, with 12 bases of the junction left unmatched. CDR3 length: 16 residues. CDR3 bases: TGTGCCAGCAGCCCAACCTCCCCAGCGGGGACCTACGAGCAGTACTTC. The encoded protein is CASSPTSPAGTYEQYF.

The V gene is TRBV27, the J gene TRBJ2-1, with a possible D match to TRBD1 (6 bases). The CDR3 extends over 12 amino acids. V was clipped by 0 bases and J by 10 bases, with 7 bases between them. Germline loops: CDR1 MNHEY, CDR2 SMNVEV (reference sequence). CDR3 DNA sequence: TGTGCCAGCAGTTTATCCCAGGGGGAGCAGTTCTTC. Translated, it gives CASSLSQGEQFF.

This chain connects TRBV9 to TRBJ1-1; no clear D. V gave up 0 bases and J gave up 3 bases, with 12 bases separating them. There are 15 residues in the CDR3. Germline V gene data show CDR1 as SGDLS and CDR2 as YYNGEE. This CDR3 is CASSVAPGTDTEAFF. In nucleotides, the CDR3 is TGTGCCAGCAGCGTAGCACCAGGAACTGACACTGAAGCTTTCTTT.

J is TRBJ1-6 and V is TRBV4-1, with D hard to call. This CDR3 is built from 15 residues. V lost 4 bases and J 3 bases, leaving 10 bases between the germline ends. In germline, CDR1 is MGHRA, CDR2 YSYEKL. The CDR3 reads CASSPRALYNSPLHF. The CDR3 bases are TGCGCCAGCAGCCCAAGGGCCCTCTATAATTCACCCCTCCACTTT.